This T cell receptor (beta chain) was retrieved from a study of blood T cell repertoires in COVID-19. This clone has just a few counts. In germline, CDR1 is LGHNA, CDR2 YSLEER. V was trimmed by 5 bases and J by 3 bases, leaving 13 bases between them. The CDR3 runs to 14 residues. TCRdb's copy holds only in-frame clones and misses some; the assay was immunoSEQ multiplex PCR. The table has approximately 230,000 clones, 88% seen once. The sequencing sample was made of peripheral blood. V is TRBV4-3 and J is TRBJ1-1, with D uncertain. This clonotype originated in a woman aged 25 to 39 with COVID-19, enrolled during active disease. As DNA, the CDR3 is TGCGCCAGCAGCAGCACTTACGGGGACACTGAAGCTTTCTTT. The encoded protein is CASSSTYGDTEAFF.